This T cell receptor beta chain is from a study of OX40 agonist ivuxolimab in advanced cancers. Clones were sequenced by immunoSEQ multiplex PCR, and TCRdb holds only the in-frame ones, with some missing. The sample shows about 15,000 clones, roughly 81% of them seen only once. The CDR3 has 13 residues. Between the trimmed V and J ends, which lost 2 bases and 11 bases, there was a span of 13 bases. Germline CDR1 SEHNR, CDR2 FQNEAQ (reference sequence). The origin of this receptor is an adult with an advanced solid tumor such as melanoma, head and neck, liver or kidney cancer. The rearrangement joins TRBV7-9 to TRBJ1-5; possible D gene TRBD1, 6 bases. The source was CD4+ or CD8+ T cells sorted from blood, collected in a trial of the OX40 agonist ivuxolimab. The CDR3, as DNA: TGTGCCAGCAGCTTAAAGGGGGTGGGAACCCAGCATTTT. This encodes CASSLKGVGTQHF.